A single sample gave rise to the 23 T cell receptor beta chains below, sequenced in a study of graft-versus-host responses after intestinal transplantation. Produced via immunoSEQ multiplex PCR; TCRdb's table is partial and in-frame only. The profile shows 35,000 to 45,000 clones, around 94% of them singletons. For these TCRs, the target antigens are not known. The material sequenced was unstimulated CD4+ T cells sorted from spleen or lymph node cells, taken before transplant. The receptor source for this set is a human donor who was the organ donor for an intestinal transplant.

The chain carries TRBV4-2 and TRBJ1-6; TRBD1 agrees at 8 bases. The ends lost 7 bases at V and 8 bases at J; junction bases unmatched: 13. The CDR3 extends over 16 amino acids. CDR1 and CDR2 from the germline V gene are LGHNA and YNFKEQ. Written as DNA, the CDR3 is TGTGCCAGCACACTTCAGACAGGGGCGGGGGATTCACCCCTCCACTTT. The encoded protein is CASTLQTGAGDSPLHF.

A single count supports this clone. The chain couples TRBV27 to TRBJ1-4, with 10 bases lining up with TRBD1. The trim removed 5 bases at V and 8 bases at J, leaving 11 bases unmatched. CDR3 length: 16 residues. The germline CDR1 and CDR2 sequences are MNHEY and SMNVEV (reference sequence). The CDR3 spells CASSLNRDRGREKLFF. CDR3 coding DNA: TGTGCCAGCAGTCTAAACCGGGACAGGGGTCGAGAAAAACTGTTTTTT.

The chain has TRBV9 and TRBJ2-7; TRBD1 agrees at 7 bases. The germline V gene encodes CDR1 SGDLS and CDR2 YYNGEE. This CDR3 region has 16 residues. Trimming took 4 bases from V and 2 from J; bases not matched to a gene: 12. This chain's CDR3 is CASSPTGRQGPYEQYF. DNA of the CDR3: TGTGCCAGCAGCCCCACAGGTAGACAGGGCCCCTACGAGCAGTACTTC.

The chain carries TRBV5-1 and TRBJ2-7, with D perhaps TRBD2 (5 bases). The CDR3 sequence is 14 residues long. The V end lost 0 bases, the J end lost 6 bases, and 13 bases lay between the germline ends. Germline CDR1 is SGHRS and CDR2 is YFSETQ. The CDR3 bases are TGCGCCAGCAGCTTGGACGGACTTTTGCCCGAGCAGTACTTC. It specifies CASSLDGLLPEQYF.

The chain recombines TRBV9 with TRBJ2-7; TRBD1 matches at 7 bases. The CDR3 loop spans 14 amino acids. Trimming took 0 bases from V and 4 from J; bases not matched to a gene: 4. Germline V gene data show CDR1 as SGDLS and CDR2 as YYNGEE. CDR3 nucleotide sequence: TGTGCCAGCAGCGTAGGAGGGGGCAGATACGAGCAGTACTTC. Translation gives CASSVGGGRYEQYF.

V is TRBV29-1 and J is TRBJ2-3; D gene ambiguous. The CDR3 is made up of 10 amino acids. V was cut by 7 bases and J by 7 bases, with 9 bases left in between. Germline V gene sequence: CDR1 SQVTM, CDR2 ANQGSEA. CDR3 residues: CSASQNTQYF. In nucleotides, the CDR3 is TGCAGCGCCTCCCAGAATACGCAGTATTTT.

The chain couples TRBV7-2 to TRBJ1-1, with D possibly matching TRBD1 (5 bases). Germline lookup yields CDR1 SGHTA and CDR2 FQGNSA. V shed 2 bases and J shed 1 base, with 14 bases lying between them. CDR3 length: 16 amino acids. CDR3 in DNA: TGTGCCAGCAGCTTATTTACAAGGGGAGGGAACACTGAAGCTTTCTTT. Protein product: CASSLFTRGGNTEAFF.

The chain employs TRBV5-1 and TRBJ2-7; D unclear. V was trimmed by 3 bases and J by 2 bases, leaving 12 bases between them. The germline CDR1 and CDR2 sequences are SGHRS and YFSETQ. The CDR3 loop spans 14 amino acids. The CDR3, as DNA: TGCGCCAGCAGCTCCGACGCAGGACCCTACGAGCAGTACTTC. It codes for CASSSDAGPYEQYF.

The chain carries TRBV7-9 and TRBJ1-4; TRBD1 agrees at 8 bases. This CDR3 is 16 amino acids long. The V gene end was trimmed by 3 bases and the J gene end by 2 bases; junction bases not matched to a gene: 5. The V gene's germline CDR1 is SEHNR and CDR2 FQNEAQ (reference sequence). The CDR3: CASSFGQGRTNEKLFF. The CDR3 nucleotides are TGTGCCAGCAGCTTTGGACAGGGACGGACTAATGAAAAACTGTTTTTT.

CDR3 DNA: TGTGCCAGCAGCACCCCAAAGGGGGGTGGCTACACCTTC. It specifies CASSTPKGGGYTF. The chain couples TRBV14 to TRBJ1-2, with D tentatively TRBD1 (6 bases). This CDR3 region has 13 residues. V lost 5 bases, J lost 7 bases, and 14 bases lay in between. The germline V gene encodes CDR1 SGHDN and CDR2 FVKESK.

V and J are TRBV30 and TRBJ2-1, with TRBD2 matching 7 bases. The CDR3 has 15 amino acids. CDR1 is GTSNPN, CDR2 SVGIG, per germline (reference sequence). The V and J ends lost 0 bases and 2 bases, in that order; junction bases with no gene match: 4. In DNA, the CDR3 is TGTGCCTGGAGTGTAGGCGGGGGAGCCTACAATGAGCAGTTCTTC. Its protein is CAWSVGGGAYNEQFF.

V is TRBV5-6 and J is TRBJ1-4, with D maybe TRBD1 (5 bases). The CDR3 has 12 residues. Trimming took 3 bases from V and 8 from J, leaving 8 bases between them. In germline, CDR1 is SGHDT, CDR2 YYEEEE. The CDR3 sequence: CASSSHREKLFF. The CDR3 DNA sequence: TGTGCCAGCAGCTCGCACAGGGAAAAACTGTTTTTT.

The V call is TRBV2, the J call TRBJ1-4; the match to TRBD1 covers 9 bases. This CDR3 comprises 15 residues. Germline values: CDR1 SNHLY, CDR2 FYNNEI. Trimming removed 1 base from V and 7 bases from J; junction bases left unmatched: 4. The CDR3 loop reads CASSEDRGRAEKLFF. For the CDR3, the DNA is TGTGCCAGCAGTGAAGACAGGGGGCGCGCTGAAAAACTGTTTTTT.

This sequence joins TRBV7-9 and TRBJ2-7, with 7 positions matching TRBD1. Germline V gene data show CDR1 as SEHNR and CDR2 as FQNEAQ (reference sequence). The length of the CDR3 is 15 residues. The V segment lost 1 base and the J segment 3 bases; nucleotides outside the gene matches: 6. CDR3 DNA: TGTGCCAGCAGCTTAGGAGACAGGGTAGGCTACGAGCAGTACTTC. This encodes CASSLGDRVGYEQYF.

The rearrangement links TRBV4-1 to TRBJ2-5, with TRBD1 matching over 7 bases. V trimming: 3 bases; J trimming: 5 bases; junction bases outside the gene matches: 0. Per germline, CDR1 MGHRA and CDR2 YSYEKL. The CDR3 length is 12 residues. The CDR3 DNA is TGCGCCAGCAGCCAGGACAGGGAGACCCAGTACTTC. Protein sequence: CASSQDRETQYF.

In its sample, this clone was seen a few times. The chain carries TRBV7-2 and TRBJ1-2; 7 positions match TRBD1. There are 13 residues in the CDR3. V was pared by 0 bases and J by 5 bases, with 0 bases of the junction left unmatched. Germline-derived CDR1 and CDR2 are SGHTA and FQGNSA. CDR3 in amino acids: CASSLATGYGYTF. Written as DNA, the CDR3 is TGTGCCAGCAGCTTAGCGACAGGGTATGGCTACACCTTC.

The CDR3 region is CASSPGTGQIPFF. The CDR3 DNA sequence: TGTGCCAGCTCTCCCGGGACAGGGCAAATCCCTTTCTTT. The genes are TRBV18 and TRBJ1-1; 9 bases are shared with TRBD1. The germline CDR1 and CDR2 sequences are KGHSH and LQKENI. V gave up 6 bases and J gave up 12 bases; unmatched junction bases: 11. This CDR3 spans 13 amino acids.

This chain uses TRBV19 with TRBJ1-6; a possible D gene is TRBD1 (6 bases). V lost 5 bases, J lost 8 bases, and 10 bases lay in between. The CDR3 runs 13 residues. Germline V lookup: CDR1 LNHDA, CDR2 SQIVND (reference sequence). This chain's CDR3 is CASSYREDSPLHF. The DNA of the CDR3 is TGTGCCAGTAGTTACAGGGAAGATTCACCCCTCCACTTT. Supplemented by reference TRBV19 and TRBJ1-6, the full variable domain reads DGGITQSPKYLFRKEGQNVTLSCEQNLNHDAMYWYRQDPGQGLRLIYYSQIVNDFQKGDIAEGYSVSREKKESFPLTVTSAQKNPTAFYLCASSYREDSPLHFGNGTRLTVT.

The rearrangement joins TRBV5-6 to TRBJ1-1; 7 bases match TRBD1. V shed 2 bases and J 0 bases; nucleotides not matched to a gene: 1. CDR3 size: 14 residues. Germline lookup yields CDR1 SGHDT and CDR2 YYEEEE. The CDR3, as DNA: TGTGCCAGCAGCTTCACAGGGGTGAACACTGAAGCTTTCTTT. Amino acid sequence: CASSFTGVNTEAFF.

The rearrangement uses TRBV6-5 and TRBJ2-7; TRBD2 matches 7 bases. This CDR3 has 15 residues. Germline V gives CDR1 MNHEY, CDR2 SVGAGI. V trimming: 0 bases; J trimming: 2 bases; junction bases outside the gene matches: 4. CDR3 amino acids: CASSYSGGGTYEQYF. The CDR3 bases are TGTGCCAGCAGTTACTCAGGCGGGGGTACCTACGAGCAGTACTTC.

V is TRBV5-1 and J is TRBJ1-3; D may be TRBD1 (5 bases). Trimming took off 4 bases at V and 0 bases at J, with 17 bases between the two ends. Germline CDR1 is SGHRS and CDR2 is YFSETQ. The CDR3 has 17 residues. CDR3 sequence (DNA): TGCGCCAGCAGCCTCCAGGTGGCAGGACACTCTGGAAACACCATATATTTT. Translation: CASSLQVAGHSGNTIYF.

The chain uses TRBV6-6 and TRBJ1-4; D gene unclear. The CDR3 is 11 residues long. Germline lookup yields CDR1 MNHNY and CDR2 SVGAGI (reference sequence). V lost 6 bases to trimming and J lost 8 bases, with 7 bases between them. The CDR3 DNA sequence: TGTGCCAGCAGCCTGATGGAAAAACTGTTTTTT. This encodes CASSLMEKLFF.

J is TRBJ1-3 and V is TRBV5-4, with 7 positions matching TRBD1. This CDR3 contains 16 residues. V lost 2 bases and J lost 2; bases outside the gene matches: 7. CDR1 is SGHNT and CDR2 is YYREEE in the germline V gene (reference sequence). This chain's CDR3 is CASSLEGARAGNTIYF. CDR3 coding DNA: TGTGCCAGCAGCTTAGAGGGGGCGCGGGCTGGAAACACCATATATTTT. Variable domain in full (rest from reference TRBV5-4 and TRBJ1-3): ETGVTQSPTHLIKTRGQQVTLRCSSQSGHNTVSWYQQALGQGPQFIFQYYREEENGRGNFPPRFSGLQFPNYSSELNVNALELDDSALYLCASSLEGARAGNTIYFGEGSWLTVV.